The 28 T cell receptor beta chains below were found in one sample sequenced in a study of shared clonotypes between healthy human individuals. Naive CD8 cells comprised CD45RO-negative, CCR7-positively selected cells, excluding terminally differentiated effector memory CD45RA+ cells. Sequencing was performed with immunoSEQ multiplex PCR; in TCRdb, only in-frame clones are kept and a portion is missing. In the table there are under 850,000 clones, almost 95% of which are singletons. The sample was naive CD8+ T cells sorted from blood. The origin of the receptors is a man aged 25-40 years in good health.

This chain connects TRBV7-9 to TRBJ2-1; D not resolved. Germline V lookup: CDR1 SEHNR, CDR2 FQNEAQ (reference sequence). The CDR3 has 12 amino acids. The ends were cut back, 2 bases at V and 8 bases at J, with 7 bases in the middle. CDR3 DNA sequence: TGTGCCAGCAGCTTAATCTGGGATGAGCAGTTCTTC. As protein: CASSLIWDEQFF.

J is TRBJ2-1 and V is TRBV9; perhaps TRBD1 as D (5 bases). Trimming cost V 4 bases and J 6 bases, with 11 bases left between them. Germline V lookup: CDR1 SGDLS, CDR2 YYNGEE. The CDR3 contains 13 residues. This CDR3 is CASSPTDPNEQFF. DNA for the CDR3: TGTGCCAGCAGCCCGACAGACCCCAATGAGCAGTTCTTC. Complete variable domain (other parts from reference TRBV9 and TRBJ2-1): DSGVTQTPKHLITATGQRVTLRCSPRSGDLSVYWYQQSLDQGLQFLIQYYNGEERAKGNILERFSAQQFPDLHSELNLSSLELGDSALYFCASSPTDPNEQFFGPGTRLTVL.

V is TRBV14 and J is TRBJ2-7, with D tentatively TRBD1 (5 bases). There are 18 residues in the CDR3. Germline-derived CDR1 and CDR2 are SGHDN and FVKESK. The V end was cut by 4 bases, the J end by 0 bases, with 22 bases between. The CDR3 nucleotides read TGTGCCAGCAGCCTAAATGGGCAGGGTGTCCGAAGCTCCTACGAGCAGTACTTC. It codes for CASSLNGQGVRSSYEQYF.

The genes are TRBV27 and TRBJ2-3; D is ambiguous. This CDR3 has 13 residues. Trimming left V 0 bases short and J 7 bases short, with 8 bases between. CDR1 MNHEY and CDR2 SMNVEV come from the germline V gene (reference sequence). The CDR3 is CASSLSGLNTQYF. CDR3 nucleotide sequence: TGTGCCAGCAGTTTATCAGGTCTAAATACGCAGTATTTT.

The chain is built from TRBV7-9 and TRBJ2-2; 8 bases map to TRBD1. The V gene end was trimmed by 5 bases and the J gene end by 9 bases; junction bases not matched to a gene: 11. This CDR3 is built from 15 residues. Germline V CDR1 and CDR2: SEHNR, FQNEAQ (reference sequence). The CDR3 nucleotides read TGTGCCAGCAGCCCAAGGACAGGGCTTACTCGGGAGCTGTTTTTT. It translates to CASSPRTGLTRELFF.

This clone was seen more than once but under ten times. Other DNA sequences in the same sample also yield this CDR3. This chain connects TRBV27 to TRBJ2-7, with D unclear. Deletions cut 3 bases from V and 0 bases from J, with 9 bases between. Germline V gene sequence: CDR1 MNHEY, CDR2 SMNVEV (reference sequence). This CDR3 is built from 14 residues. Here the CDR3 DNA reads TGTGCCAGCAGTTTCGGCGGAAGCTCCTACGAGCAGTACTTC. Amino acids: CASSFGGSSYEQYF.

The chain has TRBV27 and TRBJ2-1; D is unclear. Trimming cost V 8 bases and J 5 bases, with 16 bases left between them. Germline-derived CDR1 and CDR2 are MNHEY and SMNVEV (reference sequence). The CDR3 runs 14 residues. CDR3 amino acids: CASGLDMGNNEQFF. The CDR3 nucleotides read TGTGCCAGCGGTCTCGACATGGGGAACAATGAGCAGTTCTTC.

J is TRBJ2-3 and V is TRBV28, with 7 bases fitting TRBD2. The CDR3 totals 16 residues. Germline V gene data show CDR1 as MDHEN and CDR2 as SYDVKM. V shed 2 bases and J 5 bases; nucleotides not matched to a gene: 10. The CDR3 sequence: CASSLVLAGAEDTQYF. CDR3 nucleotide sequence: TGTGCCAGCAGTTTAGTCCTTGCGGGAGCTGAAGATACGCAGTATTTT.

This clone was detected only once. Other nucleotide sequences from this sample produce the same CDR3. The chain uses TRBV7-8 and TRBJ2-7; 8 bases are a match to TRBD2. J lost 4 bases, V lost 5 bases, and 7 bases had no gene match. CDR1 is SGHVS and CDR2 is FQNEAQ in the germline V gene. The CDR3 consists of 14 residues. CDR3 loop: CASSPGGGGYEQYF. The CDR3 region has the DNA TGTGCCAGCAGCCCCGGGGGGGGCGGGTACGAGCAGTACTTC.

CDR3 sequence (DNA): TGTGCCAGCTCAGAAATCAGGGGACTTGTGGGTGAAGCTTTCTTT. This sequence encodes CASSEIRGLVGEAFF. The rearrangement joins TRBV18 to TRBJ1-1; D is perhaps TRBD1 (6 bases). The CDR3 contains 15 residues. V gave up 5 bases and J gave up 7 bases, with 20 bases separating them. Germline V gene lookup returns CDR1 KGHSH and CDR2 LQKENI.

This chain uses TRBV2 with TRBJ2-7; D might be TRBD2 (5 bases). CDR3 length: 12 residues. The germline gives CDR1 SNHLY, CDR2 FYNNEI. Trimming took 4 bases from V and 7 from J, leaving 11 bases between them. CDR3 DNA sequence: TGTGCCAGCAGTGGAGCCCCGGGGGAGCAGTACTTC. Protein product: CASSGAPGEQYF.

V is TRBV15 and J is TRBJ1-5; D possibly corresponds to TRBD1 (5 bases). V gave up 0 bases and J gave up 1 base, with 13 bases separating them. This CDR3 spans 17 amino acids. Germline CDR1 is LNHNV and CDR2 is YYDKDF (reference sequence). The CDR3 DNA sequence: TGTGCCACCAGCAGAGATCTGGGGGGGTCGAGCAATCAGCCCCAGCATTTT. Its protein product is CATSRDLGGSSNQPQHF.

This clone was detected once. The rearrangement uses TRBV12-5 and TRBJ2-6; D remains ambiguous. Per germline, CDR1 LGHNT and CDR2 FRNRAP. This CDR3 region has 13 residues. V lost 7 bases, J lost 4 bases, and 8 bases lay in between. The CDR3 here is CASALSGANVLTF. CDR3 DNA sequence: TGTGCTAGTGCCCTTTCCGGGGCCAACGTCCTGACTTTC.

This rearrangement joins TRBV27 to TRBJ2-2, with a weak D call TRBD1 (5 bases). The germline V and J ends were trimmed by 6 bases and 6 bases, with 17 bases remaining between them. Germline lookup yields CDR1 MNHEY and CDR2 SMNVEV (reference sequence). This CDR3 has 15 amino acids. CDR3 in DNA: TGTGCCAGCAGCCAGGGTTACACTGCGCCCGGGGAGCTGTTTTTT. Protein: CASSQGYTAPGELFF.

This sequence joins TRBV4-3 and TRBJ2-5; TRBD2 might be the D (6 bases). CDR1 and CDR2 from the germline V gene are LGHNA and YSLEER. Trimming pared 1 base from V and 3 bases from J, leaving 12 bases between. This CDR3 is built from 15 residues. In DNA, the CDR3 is TGCGCCAGCAGCCAAGTACGCGGGGCAAAAGAGACCCAGTACTTC. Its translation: CASSQVRGAKETQYF.

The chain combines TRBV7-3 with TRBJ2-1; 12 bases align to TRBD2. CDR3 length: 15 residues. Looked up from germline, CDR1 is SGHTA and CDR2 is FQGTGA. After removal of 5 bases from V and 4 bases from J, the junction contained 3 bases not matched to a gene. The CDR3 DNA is TGTGCCAGCAGCCAGACTAGCGGGGGATACAATGAGCAGTTCTTC. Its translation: CASSQTSGGYNEQFF.

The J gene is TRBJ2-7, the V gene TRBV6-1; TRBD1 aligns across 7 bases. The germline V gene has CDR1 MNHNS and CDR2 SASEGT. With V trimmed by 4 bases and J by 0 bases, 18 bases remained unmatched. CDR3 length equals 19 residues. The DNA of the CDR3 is TGTGCCAGCAGTGGAACCGGGACAGCCAGATCGGACAGCTCCTACGAGCAGTACTTC. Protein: CASSGTGTARSDSSYEQYF.

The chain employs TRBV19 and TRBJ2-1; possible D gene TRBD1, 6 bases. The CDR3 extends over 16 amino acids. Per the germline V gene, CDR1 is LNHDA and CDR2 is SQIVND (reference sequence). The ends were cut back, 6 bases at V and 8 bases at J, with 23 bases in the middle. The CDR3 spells CASRAPTGNLRDEQFF. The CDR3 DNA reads TGTGCCAGTAGAGCCCCGACAGGTAACCTAAGGGATGAGCAGTTCTTC.

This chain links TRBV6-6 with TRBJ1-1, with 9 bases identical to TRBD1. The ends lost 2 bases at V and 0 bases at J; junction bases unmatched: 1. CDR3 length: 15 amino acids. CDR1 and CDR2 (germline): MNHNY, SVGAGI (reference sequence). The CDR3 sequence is CASSYGQGMNTEAFF. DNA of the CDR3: TGTGCCAGCAGTTACGGACAGGGGATGAACACTGAAGCTTTCTTT.

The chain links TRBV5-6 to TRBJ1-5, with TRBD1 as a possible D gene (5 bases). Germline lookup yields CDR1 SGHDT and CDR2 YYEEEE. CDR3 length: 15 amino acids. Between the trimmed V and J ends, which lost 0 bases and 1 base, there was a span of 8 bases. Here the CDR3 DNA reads TGTGCCAGCAGCTTGGGGCCAGGGAGCAATCAGCCCCAGCATTTT. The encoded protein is CASSLGPGSNQPQHF.

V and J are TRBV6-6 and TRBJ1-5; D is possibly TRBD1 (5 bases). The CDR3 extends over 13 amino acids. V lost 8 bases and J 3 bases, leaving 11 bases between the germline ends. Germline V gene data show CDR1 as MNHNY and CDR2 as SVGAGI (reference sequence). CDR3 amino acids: CASFGADNQPQHF. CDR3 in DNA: TGTGCCAGCTTCGGGGCCGACAATCAGCCCCAGCATTTT.

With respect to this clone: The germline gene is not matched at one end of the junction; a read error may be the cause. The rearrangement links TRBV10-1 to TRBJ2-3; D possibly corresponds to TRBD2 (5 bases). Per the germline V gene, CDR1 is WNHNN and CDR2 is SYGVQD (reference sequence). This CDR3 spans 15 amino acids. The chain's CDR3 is CASSAAETSTDTQYF. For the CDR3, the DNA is TGCGCCAGCAGCGCAGCGGAGACGAGCACTGATACGCAGTATTTT.

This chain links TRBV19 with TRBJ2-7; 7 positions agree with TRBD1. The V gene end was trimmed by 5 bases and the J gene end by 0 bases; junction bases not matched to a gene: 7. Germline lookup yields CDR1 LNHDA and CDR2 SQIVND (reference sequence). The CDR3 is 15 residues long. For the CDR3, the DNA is TGTGCCAGTAGTGTTGGACAGGCGAGCTCCTACGAGCAGTACTTC. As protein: CASSVGQASSYEQYF. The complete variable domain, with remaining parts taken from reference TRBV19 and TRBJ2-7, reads DGGITQSPKYLFRKEGQNVTLSCEQNLNHDAMYWYRQDPGQGLRLIYYSQIVNDFQKGDIAEGYSVSREKKESFPLTVTSAQKNPTAFYLCASSVGQASSYEQYFGPGTRLTVT.

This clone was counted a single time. The CDR3 is CASSLFQAGGVETQYF. The CDR3 coding sequence is TGTGCCAGCAGCTTATTCCAGGCAGGGGGCGTGGAGACCCAGTACTTC. The J gene is TRBJ2-5, the V gene TRBV11-2, with 8 positions matching TRBD1. The germline CDR1 and CDR2 sequences are SGHAT and FQNNGV. The CDR3 has 16 residues. V lost 2 bases to trimming and J lost 5 bases; unmatched junction nucleotides: 10.

CDR3 coding DNA: TGTGCCAGCAGTTTTCGGGACAGAATCAATCAGCCCCAGCATTTT. Translating gives CASSFRDRINQPQHF. The gene calls are TRBV27 and TRBJ1-5, with 7 bases fitting TRBD1. Germline trimming cut 3 bases from V and 3 bases from J; bases unmatched to any gene: 5. The CDR3 runs to 15 residues. The germline CDR1 and CDR2 sequences are MNHEY and SMNVEV (reference sequence).

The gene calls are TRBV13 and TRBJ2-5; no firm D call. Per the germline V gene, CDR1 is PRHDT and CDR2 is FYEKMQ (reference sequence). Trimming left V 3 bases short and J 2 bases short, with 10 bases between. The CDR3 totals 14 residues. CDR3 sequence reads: CASSFRRAQETQYF. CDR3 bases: TGTGCCAGCAGCTTTAGACGGGCACAAGAGACCCAGTACTTC.

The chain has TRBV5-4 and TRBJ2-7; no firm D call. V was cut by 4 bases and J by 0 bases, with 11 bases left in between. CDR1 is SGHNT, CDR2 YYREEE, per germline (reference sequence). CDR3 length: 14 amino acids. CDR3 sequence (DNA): TGTGCCAGCAGCCCTAGACTGGACTCCTACGAGCAGTACTTC. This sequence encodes CASSPRLDSYEQYF.

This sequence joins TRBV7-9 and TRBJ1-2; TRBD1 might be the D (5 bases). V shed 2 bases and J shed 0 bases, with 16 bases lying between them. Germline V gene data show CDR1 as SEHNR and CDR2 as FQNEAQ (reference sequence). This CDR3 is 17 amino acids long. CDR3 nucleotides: TGTGCCAGCAGCTTACCGCCCCGGGAGGGGCCTAACTATGGCTACACCTTC. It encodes CASSLPPREGPNYGYTF.